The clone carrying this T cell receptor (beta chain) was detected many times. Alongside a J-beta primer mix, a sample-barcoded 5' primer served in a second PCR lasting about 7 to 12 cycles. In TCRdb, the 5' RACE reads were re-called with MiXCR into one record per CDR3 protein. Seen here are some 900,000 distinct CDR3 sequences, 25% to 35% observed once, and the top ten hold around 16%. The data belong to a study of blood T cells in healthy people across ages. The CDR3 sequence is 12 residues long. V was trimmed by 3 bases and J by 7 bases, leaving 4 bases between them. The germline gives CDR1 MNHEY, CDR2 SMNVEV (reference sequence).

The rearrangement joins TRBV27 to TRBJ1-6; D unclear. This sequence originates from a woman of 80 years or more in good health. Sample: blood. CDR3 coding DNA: TGTGCCAGCAGTTTCCCCAATTCACCCCTCCACTTT. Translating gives CASSFPNSPLHF.